This is a list of T cell receptor beta chains from one sample in a study of neurological immune-mediated disorders. Each CDR3 protein is one row after TCRdb ran MiXCR on the 5' RACE reads. The sample includes 81,000 or so distinct CDR3 sequences, approximately 13% of them seen just once. The source material was PBMCs. Source of these receptors: a female donor with HTLV-1-associated myelopathy (HAM/TSP). Each CDR3 is given with its conserved first and last residue. A D gene is named only where the DNA matches it firmly. Not every row has a clone size; where given, it reads once, few, many or a size class.

J: TRBJ1-1
size: many
D: TRBD1
V: TRBV20-1
CDR3: CSASNRGNTEAFF
DNA: TGCAGTGCTTCTAACAGGGGGAACACTGAAGCTTTCTTT

J: TRBJ2-7
size: many
D: TRBD1
V: TRBV15
CDR3: CATSASRDSLYEQYF
DNA: TGTGCCACCAGCGCAAGCCGGGACAGTTTGTACGAGCAGTACTTC

J: TRBJ2-5
size: many
D: .
V: TRBV5-1
CDR3: CASKVGNQETQYF
DNA: TGCGCCAGCAAGGTGGGAAACCAAGAGACCCAGTACTTC

J: TRBJ1-5
size: many
D: TRBD1
V: TRBV5-1
CDR3: CASSLLTGEGQPQHF
DNA: TGCGCCAGCAGCCTGTTGACAGGGGAAGGGCAGCCCCAGCATTTT

J: TRBJ2-2
size: .
D: .
V: TRBV5-1
CDR3: CASSLGFPGELFF
DNA: TGCGCCAGCAGCTTGGGGTTTCCCGGGGAGCTTTTTTTT

J: TRBJ1-1
size: many
D: .
V: TRBV5-1
CDR3: CASSLAGGNTEAFF
DNA: TGCGCCAGCAGCTTGGCCGGGGGGAACACTGAAGCTTTCTTT

J: TRBJ1-4
size: many
D: .
V: TRBV28
CDR3: CASGVPGPLAEKLFF
DNA: TGTGCCAGCGGTGTTCCGGGCCCCCTGGCTGAAAAACTGTTTTTT

J: TRBJ2-1
size: many
D: .
V: TRBV5-5
CDR3: CASSLRAADNEQFF
DNA: TGTGCCAGCAGCTTGCGGGCGGCTGACAATGAGCAGTTCTTC

J: TRBJ1-1
size: many
D: .
V: TRBV4-1
CDR3: CASSQVLVSKTGSNTEAFF
DNA: TGCGCCAGCAGCCAAGTGTTGGTCTCCAAGACAGGATCGAACACTGAAGCTTTCTTT

J: TRBJ2-2
size: many
D: .
V: TRBV24-1
CDR3: CATSDLTGANTGELFF
DNA: TGTGCCACCAGTGACCTAACAGGCGCGAACACCGGGGAGCTGTTTTTT

J: TRBJ2-3
size: many
D: .
V: TRBV7-2
CDR3: CASSLVRDTQYF
DNA: TGTGCCAGCAGCTTAGTGAGAGATACGCAGTATTTT

J: TRBJ2-1
size: many
D: .
V: TRBV20-1
CDR3: CSARSAGGFYNEQFF
DNA: TGCAGTGCTAGATCGGCCGGGGGCTTTTACAATGAGCAGTTCTTC

J: TRBJ2-7
size: few
D: .
V: TRBV11-2
CDR3: CASSLVGDYEQYF
DNA: TGTGCCAGCAGCTTAGTAGGCGACTACGAGCAGTACTTC

J: TRBJ2-7
size: .
D: .
V: TRBV28
CDR3: CASSLYGRSSYEQYF
DNA: TGTGCCAGCAGTTTATATGGGCGAAGCTCCTACGAGCAGTACTTC

J: TRBJ1-3
size: .
D: .
V: TRBV10-3
CDR3: CAIRPTGKQSTIYF
DNA: TGTGCCATCAGACCCACAGGGAAGCAAAGCACCATATATTTT

J: TRBJ2-3
size: .
D: TRBD2
V: TRBV12-3/TRBV12-4
CDR3: CASSQRGALTDTQYF
DNA: TGTGCCAGCAGTCAGCGGGGGGCCCTCACAGATACGCAGTATTTT

J: TRBJ2-7
size: many
D: .
V: TRBV28
CDR3: CASIPRGEGYEQYF
DNA: TGTGCCAGCATCCCAAGGGGGGAAGGCTACGAGCAGTACTTC

J: TRBJ2-2
size: many
D: .
V: TRBV5-1
CDR3: CASSLDPLKGGELFF
DNA: TGCGCCAGCAGCCTGGACCCGTTAAAGGGCGGGGAGCTGTTTTTT

J: TRBJ2-3
size: many
D: .
V: TRBV20-1
CDR3: CSVGVGGTDTQYF
DNA: TGCAGTGTAGGGGTCGGCGGCACAGATACGCAGTATTTT

J: TRBJ2-7
size: many
D: TRBD2
V: TRBV4-1
CDR3: CASSRTSGIYEQYF
DNA: TGCGCCAGCAGCCGGACTAGCGGTATCTACGAGCAGTACTTC

J: TRBJ1-5
size: many
D: TRBD1
V: TRBV2
CDR3: CASLGQGNQPQHF
DNA: TGTGCCAGCTTGGGACAGGGCAATCAGCCCCAGCATTTT

J: TRBJ2-7
size: many
D: .
V: TRBV5-1
CDR3: CASSLEVGKDEQYF
DNA: TGCGCCAGCAGCTTGGAGGTCGGTAAGGACGAGCAGTACTTC

J: TRBJ2-7
size: many
D: TRBD1
V: TRBV6-5
CDR3: CASSYSGGTGVHEQYF
DNA: TGTGCCAGCAGTTACTCGGGGGGGACAGGGGTCCACGAGCAGTACTTC

J: TRBJ2-3
size: few
D: .
V: TRBV6-5
CDR3: CASIDRFSDTQYF
DNA: TGTGCCAGCATCGACAGGTTCAGTGATACGCAGTATTTT

J: TRBJ1-1
size: few
D: .
V: TRBV20-1
CDR3: CSALGSWTEAFF
DNA: TGCAGTGCGCTTGGCAGCTGGACTGAAGCTTTCTTT

J: TRBJ2-5
size: many
D: TRBD2
V: TRBV20-1
CDR3: CSHTSGGEETQYF
DNA: TGCAGTCATACTAGCGGGGGGGAAGAGACCCAGTACTTC

J: TRBJ2-7
size: many
D: TRBD2
V: TRBV28
CDR3: CASSLGRLAGSYEQYF
DNA: TGTGCCAGCAGTTTGGGAAGATTAGCGGGTTCGTATGAGCAGTACTTC

J: TRBJ2-3
size: many
D: .
V: TRBV5-1
CDR3: CASSDDNREDTQYF
DNA: TGCGCCAGCAGCGACGATAACAGGGAAGATACGCAGTATTTT

J: TRBJ1-2
size: many
D: TRBD1
V: TRBV5-1
CDR3: CASSSTGGLNYGYTF
DNA: TGCGCCAGCAGCTCGACAGGGGGACTGAACTATGGCTACACCTTC

J: TRBJ1-5
size: few
D: .
V: TRBV5-1
CDR3: CASSLGEGIQPQHF
DNA: TGCGCCAGCAGCTTGGGTGAGGGGATTCAGCCCCAGCATTTT

J: TRBJ1-1
size: many
D: .
V: TRBV6-1
CDR3: CASSDRAAFF
DNA: TGTGCCAGCAGTGATCGGGCGGCTTTCTTT

J: TRBJ2-7
size: many
D: TRBD1
V: TRBV5-5
CDR3: CASNSGQIAYEQYF
DNA: TGTGCCAGCAACTCGGGACAGATCGCTTACGAGCAGTACTTC

J: TRBJ2-5
size: .
D: TRBD2
V: TRBV15
CDR3: CATSSSLPRASGLQETQYF
DNA: TGTGCTACCAGCAGTTCCCTTCCTAGGGCTAGCGGTTTGCAAGAGACCCAGTACTTC

J: TRBJ1-1
size: few
D: .
V: TRBV5-1
CDR3: CASSLEFGSSTEAFF
DNA: TGCGCCAGCAGCTTGGAATTTGGCAGCAGCACTGAAGCTTTCTTT

J: TRBJ1-2
size: .
D: .
V: TRBV5-1
CDR3: CANSLDLSEEVYTF
DNA: TGCGCCAACAGCTTGGATTTATCCGAGGAGGTCTACACCTTC

J: TRBJ2-3
size: many
D: .
V: TRBV12-3/TRBV12-4
CDR3: CASSLGGADTQYF
DNA: TGTGCCAGCAGTTTAGGGGGGGCAGATACGCAGTATTTT

J: TRBJ2-7
size: .
D: .
V: TRBV27
CDR3: CASSIRGSEQYF
DNA: TGTGCCAGCAGCATCCGGGGCTCCGAGCAGTACTTC

J: TRBJ1-5
size: many
D: TRBD1
V: TRBV12-3/TRBV12-4
CDR3: CASSPRTGALNQPQHF
DNA: TGTGCCAGCAGTCCCCGGACAGGAGCCCTAAATCAGCCCCAGCATTTT

J: TRBJ1-6
size: .
D: .
V: TRBV5-1
CDR3: CASSASEPGSSPLHF
DNA: TGCGCCAGCAGCGCGAGTGAGCCGGGGAGTTCACCCCTCCACTTT

J: TRBJ2-3
size: few
D: .
V: TRBV29-1
CDR3: CSVAPGGSTDTQYF
DNA: TGCAGCGTTGCCCCGGGCGGAAGCACAGATACGCAGTATTTT

J: TRBJ2-7
size: many
D: .
V: TRBV6-5
CDR3: CASSTDILSSYEQYF
DNA: TGTGCCAGCAGCACTGACATTTTGAGCTCCTACGAGCAGTACTTC

J: TRBJ2-5
size: few
D: .
V: TRBV14
CDR3: CASSQLQGLETQYF
DNA: TGTGCCAGCAGCCAATTACAGGGACTGGAGACCCAGTACTTC

J: TRBJ2-3
size: many
D: TRBD2
V: TRBV10-1
CDR3: CASSAGTSAADTQYF
DNA: TGCGCCAGCAGCGCCGGGACTAGCGCGGCAGATACGCAGTATTTT

J: TRBJ2-7
size: many
D: TRBD1
V: TRBV28
CDR3: CASTTGGPGYEQYF
DNA: TGTGCCAGCACCACAGGGGGCCCTGGGTACGAGCAGTACTTC

J: TRBJ2-7
size: many
D: .
V: TRBV4-1
CDR3: CASSQAHSYEQYF
DNA: TGCGCCAGCAGCCAAGCCCACTCCTACGAGCAGTACTTC

J: TRBJ2-4
size: many
D: TRBD2
V: TRBV5-1
CDR3: CASSFSGLAGFDIQYF
DNA: TGCGCCAGCAGCTTTAGCGGACTAGCGGGTTTTGACATTCAGTACTTC

J: TRBJ1-2
size: many
D: .
V: TRBV7-2
CDR3: CASGYGYTF
DNA: TGTGCCAGCGGCTATGGCTACACCTTC

J: TRBJ1-2
size: .
D: TRBD1
V: TRBV27
CDR3: CANSFNFRGKRNYGYTF
DNA: TGTGCTAACAGTTTTAACTTCAGGGGGAAACGGAACTATGGCTACACCTTC

J: TRBJ2-3
size: many
D: TRBD2
V: TRBV7-3
CDR3: CASSLAGGQRDTQYF
DNA: TGTGCCAGCAGCTTAGCGGGGGGGCAAAGAGATACGCAGTATTTT

J: TRBJ2-3
size: many
D: .
V: TRBV10-3
CDR3: CAISESLVRMAVTLTDTQYF
DNA: TGTGCCATCAGTGAATCCTTAGTCAGGATGGCAGTGACTCTCACAGATACGCAGTATTTT

J: TRBJ2-7
size: many
D: TRBD1
V: TRBV28
CDR3: CASSLSHRGYEQYF
DNA: TGTGCCAGCAGTTTATCCCACAGGGGCTACGAGCAGTACTTC

J: TRBJ1-3
size: many
D: .
V: TRBV12-3/TRBV12-4
CDR3: CASSLRSSGNTIYF
DNA: TGTGCCAGCAGTTTGCGGAGCTCTGGAAACACCATATATTTT

J: TRBJ2-3
size: many
D: .
V: TRBV7-9
CDR3: CASSPLAGRASTDTQYF
DNA: TGTGCCAGCAGCCCCCTAGCAGGCAGGGCGAGCACAGATACGCAGTATTTT

J: TRBJ2-6
size: many
D: TRBD1
V: TRBV10-3
CDR3: CAISEKDRDISGANVLTF
DNA: TGTGCCATCAGTGAAAAGGACAGGGACATCTCTGGGGCCAACGTCCTGACTTTC

J: TRBJ2-5
size: many
D: .
V: TRBV7-2
CDR3: CASSLAPVGGPGQETQYF
DNA: TGTGCCAGCAGCTTAGCCCCCGTCGGGGGTCCCGGCCAAGAGACCCAGTACTTC